This TCR beta chain was retrieved from a study of patients and donors after allogeneic stem cell transplantation. TCRdb processed the RT-PCR reads anew with MiXCR; each CDR3 protein has one entry. The sample shows roughly 960,000 distinct CDR3 sequences, roughly 17% of them seen only once. This CDR3 is built from 14 residues. Losses at the gene ends were 10 bases for V and 6 bases for J; bases not matched to a gene: 8. The clonotype was recovered from a human donor who was either an allogeneic HSCT recipient or a stem cell or donor lymphocyte infusion donor (not recorded which). It is not recorded whose cells these are; they may come from a transplant donor. V gene TRBV12-3 or TRBV12-4 combines with J gene TRBJ1-4; 10 bases align to TRBD1. The material sequenced was blood, either unsorted or a sorted T cell fraction (not recorded which). Written as DNA, the CDR3 is TGTGCCACCTCCCGACAGGGGGCTGATGAAAAACTGTTTTTT. This encodes CATSRQGADEKLFF.